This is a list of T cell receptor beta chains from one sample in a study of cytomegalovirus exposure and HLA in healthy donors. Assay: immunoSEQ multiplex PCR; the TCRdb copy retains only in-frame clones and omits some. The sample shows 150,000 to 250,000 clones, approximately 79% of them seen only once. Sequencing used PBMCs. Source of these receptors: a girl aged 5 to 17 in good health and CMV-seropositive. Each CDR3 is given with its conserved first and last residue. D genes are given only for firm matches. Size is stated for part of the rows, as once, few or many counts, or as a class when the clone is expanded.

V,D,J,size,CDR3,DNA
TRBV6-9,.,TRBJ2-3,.,CAGHRQYF,TGTGCCGGCCATCGGCAGTATTTT
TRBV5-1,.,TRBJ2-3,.,CASSLAGQKGDPTDTQYF,TGCGCCAGCAGCTTGGCCGGACAGAAGGGGGACCCCACAGATACGCAGTATTTT
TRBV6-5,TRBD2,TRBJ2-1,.,CASSFIAGGRNEQFF,TGTGCCAGCAGTTTTATAGCGGGGGGGCGGAATGAGCAGTTCTTC
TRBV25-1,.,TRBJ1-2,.,CASRLTGNYGYTF,TGTGCCAGCAGACTAACAGGGAACTATGGCTACACCTTC
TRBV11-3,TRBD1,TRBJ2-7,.,CASSLGQNYEQYF,TGTGCCAGCAGCTTGGGACAGAACTACGAGCAGTACTTC
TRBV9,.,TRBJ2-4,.,CASSVDGAGSTIQYF,TGTGCCAGCAGCGTAGACGGAGCAGGGTCAACCATTCAGTACTTC
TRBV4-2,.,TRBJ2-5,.,CASSQDYWRANPQETQYF,TGTGCCAGCAGCCAAGATTATTGGCGGGCCAATCCCCAAGAGACCCAGTACTTC
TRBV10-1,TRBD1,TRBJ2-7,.,CASTLGGQGPYEQYF,TGCGCCAGCACGTTGGGGGGACAGGGGCCGTACGAGCAGTACTTC
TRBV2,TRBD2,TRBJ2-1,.,CASSILRDYGENEQFF,TGTGCCAGCAGCATCCTCCGGGACTATGGTGAGAATGAGCAGTTCTTC
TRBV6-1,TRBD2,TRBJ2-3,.,CASSEAGREITDTQYF,TGTGCCAGCAGTGAAGCGGGGCGGGAGATCACAGATACGCAGTATTTT
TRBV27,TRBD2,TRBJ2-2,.,CASTGTRYTGELFF,TGTGCCAGCACCGGGACTAGGTACACCGGGGAGCTGTTTTTT
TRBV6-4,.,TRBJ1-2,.,CASSDSFNGYGYTF,TGTGCCAGCAGTGACTCGTTCAACGGCTATGGCTACACCTTC
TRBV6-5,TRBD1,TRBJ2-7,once,CATLDAGGYEQYF,TGTGCCACCCTAGACGCAGGGGGCTACGAGCAGTACTTC
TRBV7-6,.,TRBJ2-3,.,CASSLVGLQDTQYF,TGTGCCAGCAGCTTAGTGGGACTCCAAGATACGCAGTATTTT
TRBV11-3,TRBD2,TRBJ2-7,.,CASSPPILAGGPSYEQYF,TGTGCCAGCAGCCCCCCGATACTAGCGGGGGGGCCGTCCTACGAGCAGTACTTC
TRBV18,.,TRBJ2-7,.,CASSDGPPVNEQYF,TGTGCCAGTAGCGACGGACCCCCCGTGAACGAGCAGTACTTC
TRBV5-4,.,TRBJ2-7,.,CASSLSPGQVSYEQYF,TGTGCCAGCAGCTTGAGCCCAGGGCAAGTCTCCTACGAGCAGTACTTC
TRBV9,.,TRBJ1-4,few,CASGPGEAEKLFF,TGTGCCAGCGGCCCGGGAGAGGCTGAAAAACTGTTTTTT
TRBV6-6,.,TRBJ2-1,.,CASSYSQVDEQFF,TGTGCCAGCAGTTATTCGCAGGTCGACGAGCAGTTCTTC
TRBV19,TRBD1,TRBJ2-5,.,CASSRRTGMLEETQYF,TGTGCCAGTAGTCGTAGGACAGGGATGCTTGAAGAGACCCAGTACTTC
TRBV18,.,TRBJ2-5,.,CASSGVIAGETQYF,TGTGCCAGCTCCGGAGTCATCGCTGGGGAGACCCAGTACTTC
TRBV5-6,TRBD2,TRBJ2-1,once,CASSQGTSGRYNEQFF,TGTGCCAGCAGCCAAGGGACTAGCGGGCGGTACAATGAGCAGTTCTTC
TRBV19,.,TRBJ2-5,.,CASSIDTGIQETQYF,TGTGCCAGTAGTATAGACACCGGGATTCAAGAGACCCAGTACTTC
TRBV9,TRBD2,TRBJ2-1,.,CASSIPGTSGYNEQFF,TGTGCCAGCAGCATCCCAGGGACTAGCGGCTACAATGAGCAGTTCTTC
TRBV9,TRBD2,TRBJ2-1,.,CASSVGGGTEQFF,TGTGCCAGCAGCGTAGGGGGGGGAACTGAGCAGTTCTTC
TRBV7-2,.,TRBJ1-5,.,CASSLDPGSNQPQHF,TGTGCCAGCAGCTTAGACCCAGGTAGCAATCAGCCCCAGCATTTT
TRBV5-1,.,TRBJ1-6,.,CASSLKGQGGSPLHF,TGCGCCAGCAGCTTGAAGGGCCAGGGTGGATCACCCCTCCACTTT
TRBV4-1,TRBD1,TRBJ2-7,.,CASSPPGQGSVQYF,TGCGCCAGCAGCCCCCCGGGACAGGGAAGCGTGCAGTACTTC
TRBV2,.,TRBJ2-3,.,CASGEWGGTDTQYF,TGTGCCAGCGGAGAGTGGGGGGGCACAGATACGCAGTATTTT
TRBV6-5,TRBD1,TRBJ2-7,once,CASSYYSQGAWEQYF,TGTGCCAGCAGTTACTATAGTCAGGGGGCTTGGGAGCAGTACTTC
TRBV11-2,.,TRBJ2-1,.,CASSLGSGLYNEQFF,TGTGCCAGCAGCTTGGGGTCAGGGCTCTACAATGAGCAGTTCTTC
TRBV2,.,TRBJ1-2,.,CASSEAAVNYGYTF,TGTGCCAGCAGTGAAGCCGCGGTGAACTATGGCTACACCTTC
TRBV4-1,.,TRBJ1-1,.,CASSQAAGGIEAFF,TGCGCCAGCAGCCAAGCGGCGGGGGGAATTGAAGCTTTCTTT
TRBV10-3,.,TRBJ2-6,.,CAISEPRRGANVLTF,TGTGCCATCAGTGAGCCCAGGCGCGGGGCCAACGTCCTGACTTTC
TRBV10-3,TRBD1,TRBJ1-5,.,CAISRNRGVRNQPQHF,TGTGCCATCAGCCGAAACAGGGGAGTCCGCAATCAGCCCCAGCATTTT
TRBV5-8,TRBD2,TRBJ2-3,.,CASSWGLAGDTDTQYF,TGTGCCAGCAGCTGGGGACTAGCGGGGGACACAGATACGCAGTATTTT
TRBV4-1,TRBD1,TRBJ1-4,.,CASSPNTWTGEPATNEKLFF,TGCGCCAGCAGCCCTAACACCTGGACAGGAGAACCCGCAACTAATGAAAAACTGTTTTTT
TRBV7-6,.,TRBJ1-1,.,CASSLSVNTEAFF,TGTGCCAGCAGCTTGTCGGTGAACACTGAAGCTTTCTTT
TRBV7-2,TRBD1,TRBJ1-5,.,CASSPGTGSFQPQHF,TGTGCCAGCAGCCCAGGGACAGGGAGTTTTCAGCCCCAGCATTTT
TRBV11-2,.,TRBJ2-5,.,CASRPTGSPETQYF,TGTGCCAGCAGACCTACAGGGTCCCCAGAGACCCAGTACTTC
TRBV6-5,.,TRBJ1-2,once,CASSYKAGASNYGYTF,TGTGCCAGCAGTTACAAAGCAGGGGCTTCTAACTATGGCTACACCTTC
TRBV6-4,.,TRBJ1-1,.,CASSDSTGGTEAFF,TGTGCCAGCAGTGACTCGACGGGGGGCACTGAAGCTTTCTTT
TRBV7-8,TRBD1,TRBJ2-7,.,CASSLSRGLSYEQYF,TGTGCCAGCAGCTTAAGCAGGGGGCTATCCTACGAGCAGTACTTC
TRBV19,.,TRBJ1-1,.,CASFRNTEAFF,TGTGCCAGTTTTAGGAACACTGAAGCTTTCTTT
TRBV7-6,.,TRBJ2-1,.,CASGRGSGYNEQFF,TGTGCCAGCGGTAGGGGAAGTGGGTACAATGAGCAGTTCTTC
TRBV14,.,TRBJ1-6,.,CASSPGGASYNSPLHF,TGTGCCAGCAGCCCTGGGGGGGCGTCCTATAATTCACCCCTCCACTTT
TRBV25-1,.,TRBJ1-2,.,CASSGGSAYGYTF,TGTGCCAGCAGTGGCGGCAGCGCTTATGGCTACACCTTC
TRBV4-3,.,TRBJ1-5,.,CASSQVHDSNQPQHF,TGCGCCAGCAGCCAAGTACACGATAGCAATCAGCCCCAGCATTTT
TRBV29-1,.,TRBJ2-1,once,CSGEDGTYNEQFF,TGCAGCGGGGAAGACGGGACCTACAATGAGCAGTTCTTC